The 13 T cell receptor beta chains given below trace back to one sample, sequenced in a study of low-dose radiotherapy and immunotherapy resistance in tumors. cDNA synthesis used a TRAV/TRBV-specific primer set for both chains. With a constant-region primer and a V-primer adapter, TCRs were subjected to 20 to 25 PCR cycles of amplification. TCRdb passed the reads through MiXCR, listing each CDR3 protein once. The table has tens of thousands of distinct CDR3 sequences, approximately 25% seen once. Sample time point: before trial treatment. The sequencing used PBMCs, collected before treatment. Every receptor here comes from a male donor with prostate cancer.

The chain joins TRBV10-3 to TRBJ2-1, with D perhaps assigned TRBD1 or TRBD2 (9 bases each). CDR1 is ENHRY and CDR2 is SYGVKD in the germline V gene. The length of the CDR3 is 14 residues. Trimming left V 6 bases short and J 7 bases short, with 16 bases between. CDR3 sequence: CAIRPSGTGNEQFF. In nucleotides, the CDR3 is TGTGCCATCAGGCCTAGCGGGACAGGGAATGAGCAGTTCTTC.

As for this clonotype: This probably arose from a read error, given a far larger clone one base away. Here the CDR3 DNA reads TGTGCCAGCAGCAGGGAGGGGACAGGGGGCACAGATACGCAGTATTTT. Translated: CASSREGTGGTDTQYF. This chain uses TRBV9 with TRBJ2-3; 10 positions match TRBD1. The germline CDR1 and CDR2 sequences are SGDLS and YYNGEE. With V trimmed by 4 bases and J by 1 base, 6 bases remained unmatched. CDR3 length: 16 residues.

This clonotype was seen at least ten times. V usage is TRBV6-2 or TRBV6-3 and J usage is TRBJ2-7; D might be TRBD1 (6 bases). Germline V lookup: CDR1 MNHEY, CDR2 SVGEGT. V was shortened by 8 bases and J by 1 base, with 9 bases between the two germline ends. The CDR3 consists of 12 residues. CDR3 coding DNA: TGTGCCAGCCAGGGGTCTTCCTACGAGCAGTACTTC. Translating it yields CASQGSSYEQYF.

This clonotype was seen ten or more times. The chain couples TRBV6-6 to TRBJ2-1; 14 nucleotides line up with TRBD2. Germline CDR1 MNHNY, CDR2 SVGAGI (reference sequence). V trimming: 6 bases; J trimming: 2 bases; junction bases outside the gene matches: 9. The CDR3 loop spans 18 amino acids. CDR3 sequence reads: CASSGTGTSGSAYNEQFF. As DNA, the CDR3 is TGTGCCAGCAGCGGAACCGGGACTAGCGGGAGCGCCTACAATGAGCAGTTCTTC.

This clonotype was counted many times. V gene TRBV19 combines with J gene TRBJ2-5; 12 bases map to TRBD2. Trimming took 9 bases from V and 5 from J; bases not matched to a gene: 16. The CDR3 is 17 residues long. In germline, CDR1 is LNHDA, CDR2 SQIVND (reference sequence). CDR3: CASPGGLAGQKDETQYF. The CDR3 coding sequence is TGTGCCAGCCCCGGCGGACTAGCGGGGCAAAAGGATGAGACCCAGTACTTC.

The rearrangement joins TRBV5-1 to TRBJ2-5, with D possibly being TRBD1 or TRBD2 (5 bases each). With 2 bases removed from V and 4 bases from J, the gap between germline ends came to 9 bases. Germline V gene sequence: CDR1 SGHRS, CDR2 YFSETQ. The CDR3 is 13 amino acids. The CDR3 bases are TGCGCCAGCAGCTTTGTAGGGACAGAGACCCAGTACTTC. This gives the protein CASSFVGTETQYF.

This clonotype was counted only a few times. The gene calls are TRBV28 and TRBJ2-7; 9 nucleotides line up with TRBD2. The length of the CDR3 is 18 residues. Germline assignment: CDR1 MDHEN and CDR2 SYDVKM. V shed 3 bases, J shed 0 bases, and the junction held 12 bases outside the gene matches. As DNA, the CDR3 is TGTGCCAGCAGTTTCGGCAGAAGACTAGCGGAGAGCTCCTACGAGCAGTACTTC. Its translation is CASSFGRRLAESSYEQYF.

This clonotype was counted many times. The V call is TRBV7-2, the J call TRBJ2-3; 12 bases map to TRBD2. V lost 4 bases, J lost 1 base, and 3 bases stayed unmatched. Germline lookup yields CDR1 SGHTA and CDR2 FQGNSA. The CDR3 loop spans 16 amino acids. CDR3 protein: CASSSRLAGGTDTQYF. CDR3 nucleotides: TGTGCCAGCAGCTCAAGACTAGCGGGGGGCACAGATACGCAGTATTTT.

Comment on this clonotype: This likely came from a read error, as a far larger clone is one base away. The CDR3 DNA sequence: TGTGCCAGCAGCGGACAGGGCTACGAGCAGTTCTTC. It is translated as CASSGQGYEQFF. The V call is TRBV6-8, the J call TRBJ2-1; 8 bases are a match to TRBD1. CDR1 and CDR2 (germline): MNHGY, SAAAGT. Trimming took 6 bases from V and 10 from J; bases not matched to a gene: 5. CDR3 length: 12 amino acids.

This clonotype was seen many times. The rearrangement uses TRBV14 and TRBJ2-6; D is perhaps TRBD2 (7 bases). Germline V gives CDR1 SGHDN, CDR2 FVKESK. The CDR3 consists of 18 residues. Trimming removed 4 bases from V and 4 bases from J, with 20 bases in between. The chain's CDR3 is CASSPRGRGGGGANVLTF. CDR3 bases: TGTGCCAGCAGCCCCCGGGGTAGGGGGGGCGGAGGGGCCAACGTCCTGACTTTC. Filled out from reference TRBV14 and TRBJ2-6, the complete variable domain reads EAGVTQFPSHSVIEKGQTVTLRCDPISGHDNLYWYRRVMGKEIKFLLHFVKESKQDESGMPNNRFLAERTGGTYSTLKVQPAELEDSGVYFCASSPRGRGGGGANVLTFGAGSRLTVL.

This clonotype has a count of ten or more. The V gene is TRBV5-1, the J gene TRBJ2-7, with 10 bases aligning to TRBD1. V dropped 4 bases and J dropped 5; count of bases not matched to a gene: 6. CDR3 length: 14 amino acids. The V gene's germline CDR1 is SGHRS and CDR2 YFSETQ. The CDR3 nucleotides read TGCGCCAGCAGCATTGACAGGGGGCTTGACGAGCAGTACTTC. Translating it yields CASSIDRGLDEQYF. Supplemented by reference TRBV5-1 and TRBJ2-7, the full variable domain reads KAGVTQTPRYLIKTRGQQVTLSCSPISGHRSVSWYQQTPGQGLQFLFEYFSETQRNKGNFPGRFSGRQFSNSRSEMNVSTLELGDSALYLCASSIDRGLDEQYFGPGTRLTVT.

Ten or more counts support this clonotype. J is TRBJ1-5 and V is TRBV30; D perhaps matches TRBD1 (6 bases). This CDR3 region has 15 residues. Germline V gene data show CDR1 as GTSNPN and CDR2 as SVGIG (reference sequence). V was trimmed by 0 bases and J by 2 bases, leaving 11 bases between them. CDR3 bases: TGTGCCTGGAGTGTTAGGGGGGCTGGCAATCAGCCCCAGCATTTT. This translates into CAWSVRGAGNQPQHF.

In this sample, this clonotype turned up many times. This chain joins TRBV6-5 and TRBJ2-1; no clear D gene. This CDR3 has 12 residues. V was clipped by 3 bases and J by 9 bases, with 9 bases between them. Germline V gene data show CDR1 as MNHEY and CDR2 as SVGAGI. CDR3 region: CASSYKGGEQFF. The DNA of the CDR3 is TGTGCCAGCAGTTATAAGGGCGGTGAGCAGTTCTTC.